These 20 T cell receptor beta chains were all obtained from the same sample, sequenced in a study of post-analysis software for immune sequencing data. Study observations and caveats: Included in a set of a few TRBV segments more frequent in patients than controls were TRBV5-6, TRBV5-1 and TRBV20-1.

No antigen has been identified for these receptors. Tagging with unique molecular identifiers was a feature of the TCR beta cDNA libraries. TCRdb redid the calling of the PCR reads with MiXCR, one entry per CDR3 protein. Among approximately 400,000 distinct CDR3 sequences, roughly 38% were seen once, and the ten largest hold roughly 13%. What was sequenced was blood. The origin of the receptors is a girl between 5 and 17 years old with multiple sclerosis.

Concerning this clonotype: One end of the junction does not line up with germline, which may come from a read error. The CDR3 here is CACSFGTTGTYGYTF. The CDR3 nucleotides read TGTGCCTGCAGTTTTGGGACAACAGGGACCTACGGCTACACCTTC. The genes are TRBV12-3 or TRBV12-4 and TRBJ1-2, with D maybe TRBD1 (6 bases). The CDR3 runs to 15 residues.

This clonotype was detected many times. The rearrangement joins TRBV7-2 to TRBJ2-5, with D possibly being TRBD2 (5 bases). The ends were cut back, 1 base at V and 5 bases at J, with 8 bases in the middle. Looked up from germline, CDR1 is SGHTA and CDR2 is FQGNSA. This CDR3 has 13 residues. CDR3 DNA: TGTGCCAGCAGCTTAGTCGGCGGGGAGACCCAGTACTTC. Amino acids: CASSLVGGETQYF.

This rearrangement joins TRBV6-6 to TRBJ2-4, with D hard to call. V was cut by 0 bases and J by 0 bases, with 9 bases left in between. Germline V lookup: CDR1 MNHNY, CDR2 SVGAGI (reference sequence). The CDR3 contains 16 residues. Written as DNA, the CDR3 is TGTGCCAGCAGTTACTCGGACGGCTTAGCCAAAAACATTCAGTACTTC. Protein product: CASSYSDGLAKNIQYF.

CDR3 in DNA: TGTGCCAGCAGCCAAGCCCCCACGGGATGGGGCTACGAGCAGTACTTC. It is translated as CASSQAPTGWGYEQYF. The rearrangement links TRBV14 to TRBJ2-7, with a tentative D call TRBD2 (5 bases). CDR1 SGHDN and CDR2 FVKESK come from the germline V gene. CDR3 length equals 16 residues. Trimming left V 1 base short and J 3 bases short, with 16 bases between.

This clonotype was counted between two and nine times. The V and J genes are TRBV4-3 and TRBJ2-1; TRBD2 matches 7 bases. V lost 1 base and J lost 7; bases outside the gene matches: 10. There are 16 residues in the CDR3. Germline V CDR1 and CDR2: LGHNA, YSLEER. The CDR3: CASSQVFSGVGNEQFF. Written as DNA, the CDR3 is TGCGCCAGCAGCCAAGTCTTCAGCGGGGTGGGGAATGAGCAGTTCTTC.

The rearrangement links TRBV4-2 to TRBJ1-1; a weak D match, TRBD1 (6 bases). The V end lost 2 bases, the J end lost 0 bases, and 7 bases lay between the germline ends. The CDR3 has 14 amino acids. Germline values: CDR1 LGHNA, CDR2 YNFKEQ. CDR3 sequence (DNA): TGTGCCAGCAGCCAACGACAGGTGAACACTGAAGCTTTCTTT. Translation: CASSQRQVNTEAFF.

The J gene is TRBJ2-1, the V gene TRBV4-3, with TRBD2 matching over 9 bases. V was clipped by 0 bases and J by 6 bases; unmatched bases: 9. This CDR3 region has 17 residues. Germline V gives CDR1 LGHNA, CDR2 YSLEER. The CDR3 sequence is CASSQDRASGELNEQFF. The CDR3 coding sequence is TGCGCCAGCAGCCAAGATAGGGCTAGCGGGGAGCTCAATGAGCAGTTCTTC.

V is TRBV7-3 and J is TRBJ2-3; 7 nucleotides agree with TRBD2. There are 16 residues in the CDR3. Germline V gene sequence: CDR1 SGHTA, CDR2 FQGTGA. The V gene end was trimmed by 3 bases and the J gene end by 5 bases; junction bases not matched to a gene: 11. The CDR3 DNA reads as TGTGCCAGCAGCTTGGGACTAATGCTCCGGGGAGATACGCAGTATTTT. This sequence encodes CASSLGLMLRGDTQYF.

The gene calls are TRBV2 and TRBJ2-6; 7 positions match TRBD1. Germline CDR1 reads SNHLY; CDR2 reads FYNNEI. The CDR3 contains 15 residues. J lost 2 bases, V lost 9 bases, and 7 bases had no gene match. CDR3 sequence: CASTRDRTGANVLTF. In DNA form, the CDR3 reads TGTGCCAGTACACGGGACAGAACTGGGGCCAACGTCCTGACTTTC.

This clonotype was detected a few times. The rearrangement links TRBV27 to TRBJ1-6; TRBD1 aligns across 9 bases. This CDR3 has 14 amino acids. Germline CDR1 reads MNHEY; CDR2 reads SMNVEV (reference sequence). V lost 7 bases, J lost 3 bases, and 1 base stayed unmatched. CDR3: CASKTGGYNSPLHF. In DNA form, the CDR3 reads TGTGCCAGCAAGACAGGGGGCTATAATTCACCCCTCCACTTT.

The chain couples TRBV28 to TRBJ2-1, with TRBD1 identical over 9 bases. Trimming cost V 6 bases and J 5 bases; bases outside gene matches: 8. The V gene's germline CDR1 is MDHEN and CDR2 SYDVKM. The CDR3 is made up of 15 amino acids. CDR3 in amino acids: CASRTSGTGNNEQFF. The CDR3 coding sequence is TGTGCCAGCAGAACTTCCGGGACAGGGAACAATGAGCAGTTCTTC.

V is TRBV6-5 and J is TRBJ2-5; D is perhaps TRBD1 (6 bases). V lost 6 bases and J 4 bases, leaving 21 bases between the germline ends. The germline gives CDR1 MNHEY, CDR2 SVGAGI. CDR3 length equals 16 residues. The CDR3 DNA sequence: TGTGCCAGCAGCCTGACCGGGACACCCCGGGGAGAGACCCAGTACTTC. It specifies CASSLTGTPRGETQYF.

In this sample, this clonotype turned up a few times. The rearrangement joins TRBV7-3 to TRBJ2-3, with 7 positions matching TRBD1. Germline V gene sequence: CDR1 SGHTA, CDR2 FQGTGA. The CDR3 length is 14 residues. Germline trimming cut 5 bases from V and 2 bases from J; bases unmatched to any gene: 4. The CDR3 DNA sequence: TGTGCCAGCAGCGCAACAGGGGTCACAGATACGCAGTATTTT. Residues: CASSATGVTDTQYF.

The V gene is TRBV7-2, the J gene TRBJ1-6, with D possibly TRBD1 on 6 matching bases. Per the germline V gene, CDR1 is SGHTA and CDR2 is FQGNSA. V gave up 5 bases and J gave up 10 bases, with 24 bases separating them. The CDR3 extends over 17 amino acids. Here the CDR3 reads CASSVQGVGASRSPLHF. The CDR3, as DNA: TGTGCCAGCAGCGTACAGGGAGTCGGGGCAAGTCGGTCACCCCTCCACTTT.

This chain joins TRBV4-2 and TRBJ1-4; D might be TRBD1 (6 bases). The CDR3 is made up of 15 amino acids. Germline loops: CDR1 LGHNA, CDR2 YNFKEQ. Trimming left V 4 bases short and J 0 bases short, with 9 bases between. This CDR3 is CASSPHRATNEKLFF. CDR3 DNA sequence: TGTGCCAGCAGCCCTCACAGGGCAACTAATGAAAAACTGTTTTTT.

This clonotype was picked up one time. The CDR3 region is CASSDPDNEQFF. In nucleotides, the CDR3 is TGTGCCAGCTCCGACCCCGACAATGAGCAGTTCTTC. The J gene is TRBJ2-1, the V gene TRBV2; D uncertain. The CDR3 spans 12 residues. V shed 8 bases and J shed 5 bases, with 10 bases lying between them. The germline CDR1 and CDR2 sequences are SNHLY and FYNNEI.

The chain couples TRBV28 to TRBJ2-3; 8 bases align to TRBD1. The CDR3 loop spans 14 amino acids. Trimming removed 4 bases from V and 1 base from J; junction bases left unmatched: 1. The germline V gene has CDR1 MDHEN and CDR2 SYDVKM. Here the CDR3 reads CASSSDRGTDTQYF. CDR3 bases: TGTGCCAGCAGTTCGGACAGGGGCACAGATACGCAGTATTTT.

CDR3 sequence: CASSGTGQGYGYTF. The CDR3 DNA reads TGTGCCAGCAGTGGGACAGGGCAAGGGTATGGCTACACCTTC. The chain has TRBV3-1 and TRBJ1-2; TRBD1 matches at 9 bases. Germline CDR1 and CDR2: LGHDT and YNNKEL (reference sequence). There are 14 residues in the CDR3. J lost 5 bases, V lost 6 bases, and 7 bases had no gene match.

This clonotype was counted a few times. The chain recombines TRBV5-5 with TRBJ1-5; TRBD1 might be the D (5 bases). Deletions cut 3 bases from V and 6 bases from J, with 16 bases between. The germline V gene has CDR1 SGHKS and CDR2 YYEKEE (reference sequence). This CDR3 has 15 amino acids. In DNA form, the CDR3 reads TGTGCCAGCAGCTCCGGCGGCCTAACAGGTCAGCCCCAGCATTTT. Translated, it gives CASSSGGLTGQPQHF.

This clonotype was seen a few times. The CDR3 DNA reads as TGCGCCAGCAGCCATCGTCTTGGGACGGTGGGGGAACAGACCCAGTACTTC. Its protein is CASSHRLGTVGEQTQYF. The rearrangement joins TRBV4-1 to TRBJ2-5, with D tentatively TRBD1 or TRBD2 (5 bases each). Germline CDR1 reads MGHRA; CDR2 reads YSYEKL. The CDR3 spans 17 residues. The germline V and J ends were trimmed by 3 bases and 6 bases, with 23 bases remaining between them.